These 21 T cell receptor beta chains were all obtained from the same sample, sequenced in a study of vaccination and CD4 T cells after COVID-19. Sequenced with the Oncomine TCR Beta short-read assay was DNA taken from cultured CD4+ T cells. A single record per CDR3 protein comes from TCRdb applying MiXCR to the PCR reads. The data hold around 8,000 distinct CDR3 sequences, with over 35% observed a single time. Their cognate antigens are unknown. The treatment was: roughly nine-day PBMC culture with coronavirus spike peptide pools or control peptides (ViraFEST assay). An unexposed donor provided the CD4+ T cells, which were collected before the COVID-19 pandemic (2011-2018). The sequenced sample was CD4+ T cells from blood, cultured in vitro. These TCRs come from a human donor in good health.

The chain is built from TRBV10-2 and TRBJ2-3; 8 nucleotides match TRBD2. The ends lost 8 bases at V and 2 bases at J; junction bases unmatched: 6. CDR3 length equals 14 residues. Germline V gene lookup returns CDR1 WSHSY and CDR2 SAAADI. CDR3 amino acids: CASGEAGVTDTQYF. The CDR3 DNA is TGCGCCAGCGGGGAAGCGGGGGTCACAGATACGCAGTATTTT.

There are a few counts of this clonotype. The chain is built from TRBV10-3 and TRBJ2-7, with a weak D call TRBD2 (6 bases). The V end was cut by 7 bases, the J end by 6 bases, with 10 bases between. There are 11 residues in the CDR3. Germline V gene sequence: CDR1 ENHRY, CDR2 SYGVKD. CDR3 DNA: TGTGCCATCAAAGGGGACTCCGAGCAGTACTTC. Translated, it gives CAIKGDSEQYF.

This clonotype has a single count. The chain recombines TRBV28 with TRBJ2-7; 10 nucleotides align to TRBD2. Per the germline V gene, CDR1 is MDHEN and CDR2 is SYDVKM. Trimming cost V 5 bases and J 4 bases; bases outside gene matches: 14. The CDR3 has 17 amino acids. In DNA, the CDR3 is TGTGCCAGCAGTCCCCCACCCCTAGCGGGGGCGTCGTACGAGCAGTACTTC. As protein: CASSPPPLAGASYEQYF.

Within the sample, this clonotype is hyperexpanded. CDR3: CASSIDRANTGELFF. CDR3 nucleotides: TGTGCCAGTAGTATAGACAGGGCGAACACCGGGGAGCTGTTTTTT. This rearrangement joins TRBV19 to TRBJ2-2; D might be TRBD1 (5 bases). V lost 0 bases and J 0 bases, leaving 5 bases between the germline ends. This CDR3 has 15 residues. Germline V gene data show CDR1 as LNHDA and CDR2 as SQIVND (reference sequence).

This clonotype was picked up a small number of times. The chain combines TRBV12-3 or TRBV12-4 with TRBJ1-6, with 9 bases aligning to TRBD1. This CDR3 spans 15 amino acids. The V and J ends lost 6 bases and 5 bases, in that order; junction bases with no gene match: 5. The CDR3, as DNA: TGTGCCAGCAGCCTACAGGGGGCGAATAATTCACCCCTCCACTTT. Protein sequence: CASSLQGANNSPLHF.

In its sample, this clonotype was seen a few times. The J gene is TRBJ1-2, the V gene TRBV19; D unresolved. Germline V gene sequence: CDR1 LNHDA, CDR2 SQIVND (reference sequence). The CDR3 covers 15 residues. Trimming stripped 4 bases from V and 7 bases from J, with 19 bases between. The CDR3 is CASSTPPRDTSGYTF. The CDR3 bases are TGTGCCAGTAGTACCCCCCCCCGTGACACCTCTGGCTACACCTTC.

This clonotype has just a few counts. The rearrangement uses TRBV11-3 and TRBJ2-5; no clear D. There are 12 residues in the CDR3. Germline assignment: CDR1 SGHNT and CDR2 YENEEA. With 1 base removed from V and 4 bases from J, the gap between germline ends came to 4 bases. CDR3 DNA: TGTGCCAGCAGCTTAGGGGCAGAGACCCAGTACTTC. It specifies CASSLGAETQYF.

V is TRBV24-1 and J is TRBJ2-1, with D maybe TRBD2 (6 bases). Per the germline V gene, CDR1 is KGHDR and CDR2 is SFDVKD. V lost 6 bases, J lost 8 bases, and 16 bases lay in between. The CDR3 has 14 residues. The CDR3 loop is CATSPAGYKDEQFF. CDR3 coding DNA: TGTGCCACCAGTCCCGCGGGATATAAAGATGAGCAGTTCTTC.

This clonotype occurred a few times. In DNA, the CDR3 is TGTGCCAGCAGCCCGGTGGAGGCAGGGTGGGGAGACTATGGCTACACCTTC. Amino acids: CASSPVEAGWGDYGYTF. The chain combines TRBV5-5 with TRBJ1-2; TRBD1 might be the D (5 bases). V was clipped by 4 bases and J by 3 bases, with 22 bases between them. The CDR3 sequence is 17 residues long. CDR1 is SGHKS, CDR2 YYEKEE, per germline (reference sequence).

This rearrangement joins TRBV7-2 to TRBJ2-1; D remains unclear. Germline V gene data show CDR1 as SGHTA and CDR2 as FQGNSA. Trimming took 1 base from V and 0 from J, leaving 1 base between them. The CDR3 covers 13 residues. The CDR3 DNA reads as TGTGCCAGCAGCTTAGGCTCCTACAATGAGCAGTTCTTC. Amino acid sequence: CASSLGSYNEQFF.

The genes are TRBV6-2 or TRBV6-3 and TRBJ1-5, with D hard to call. The CDR3 runs to 14 residues. Germline V lookup: CDR1 MNHEY, CDR2 SVGEGT. Trimming stripped 6 bases from V and 6 bases from J, with 15 bases between. CDR3 amino acids: CASRLSTSGQPQHF. Written as DNA, the CDR3 is TGTGCCAGCAGGCTTTCCACTTCGGGTCAGCCCCAGCATTTT.

In this sample, this clonotype turned up a few times. The chain couples TRBV5-3 to TRBJ1-5, with 11 bases matching TRBD1. TRBV5-3 is sorted into the ORF group, with uncertain function. The CDR3 runs 15 residues. V dropped 3 bases and J dropped 7; count of bases not matched to a gene: 6. In DNA form, the CDR3 reads TGTGCCAGAAGCTCCCCCGGGACAGGGGGGCAGCCCCAGCATTTT. This sequence encodes CARSSPGTGGQPQHF.

The chain links TRBV7-9 to TRBJ1-3; no clear D gene. CDR1 and CDR2 from the germline V gene are SEHNR and FQNEAQ (reference sequence). Trimming shortened V by 5 bases and J by 6 bases, and 17 bases separated the two germline ends. The CDR3 is 15 residues long. The CDR3 DNA follows: TGTGCCAGCAGCCTCTCCGTCCGAATTGAAAACACCATATATTTT. It specifies CASSLSVRIENTIYF. Looking up the rest from reference TRBV7-9 and TRBJ1-3 gives the full variable domain: DTGVSQNPRHKITKRGQNVTFRCDPISEHNRLYWYRQTLGQGPEFLTYFQNEAQLEKSRLLSDRFSAERPKGSFSTLEIQRTEQGDSAMYLCASSLSVRIENTIYFGEGSWLTVV.

This clonotype occurred a few times. The J gene is TRBJ1-5, the V gene TRBV20-1; no firm D call. V was trimmed by 4 bases and J by 3 bases, leaving 13 bases between them. Germline V gives CDR1 DFQATT, CDR2 SNEGSKA (reference sequence). The CDR3 is made up of 14 amino acids. The CDR3 loop reads CSATRLENNQPQHF. Written as DNA, the CDR3 is TGCAGTGCTACCAGACTGGAAAACAATCAGCCCCAGCATTTT.

In this sample, this clonotype turned up a few times. The V and J genes are TRBV29-1 and TRBJ1-1; tentatively, D is TRBD1 (5 bases). V was pared by 7 bases and J by 1 base, with 16 bases between. The germline gives CDR1 SQVTM, CDR2 ANQGSEA. The length of the CDR3 is 14 residues. CDR3 amino acids: CSAQFSGGNTEAFF. The DNA of the CDR3 is TGCAGCGCTCAATTCTCCGGGGGGAACACTGAAGCTTTCTTT. The entire variable domain, with the rest obtained from reference TRBV29-1 and TRBJ1-1, is as follows: SAVISQKPSRDICQRGTSLTIQCQVDSQVTMMFWYRQQPGQSLTLIATANQGSEATYESGFVIDKFPISRPNLTFSTLTVSNMSPEDSSIYLCSAQFSGGNTEAFFGQGTRLTVV.

For the CDR3, the DNA is TGCAGTGCTCCCCAGGGGAGGCAAGGCTATGGCTACACCTTC. Translated: CSAPQGRQGYGYTF. The V and J genes are TRBV20-1 and TRBJ1-2; TRBD1 might be the D (6 bases). The germline gives CDR1 DFQATT, CDR2 SNEGSKA (reference sequence). Trimming took off 5 bases at V and 4 bases at J, with 17 bases between the two ends. This CDR3 is built from 14 residues.

This chain links TRBV6-2 or TRBV6-3 with TRBJ2-7; possibly TRBD1 for D (6 bases). The germline CDR1 and CDR2 sequences are MNHEY and SVGEGT. CDR3 length: 14 residues. V shed 7 bases and J shed 3 bases, with 16 bases lying between them. This CDR3 reads CASMLWDTSYEQYF. The CDR3 DNA follows: TGTGCCAGCATGTTATGGGACACCAGCTACGAGCAGTACTTC.

This chain uses TRBV7-6 with TRBJ2-1; D not certain. Germline assignment: CDR1 SGHVS and CDR2 FNYEAQ. The V end lost 1 base, the J end lost 9 bases, and 16 bases lay between the germline ends. The CDR3 extends over 15 amino acids. CDR3 in amino acids: CASSLVVVGSSEQFF. CDR3 in DNA: TGTGCCAGCAGCTTAGTAGTGGTAGGGTCAAGTGAGCAGTTCTTC.

V and J are TRBV11-2 and TRBJ2-5; D is undetermined. Germline V lookup: CDR1 SGHAT, CDR2 FQNNGV. V shed 3 bases and J shed 5 bases, with 4 bases lying between them. The CDR3 is 11 amino acids. As DNA, the CDR3 is TGTGCCAGCAGCTTGACGGAGACCCAGTACTTC. Translating it yields CASSLTETQYF.

This clonotype was counted a few times. V gene TRBV10-1 combines with J gene TRBJ2-2; the D call may be TRBD1 or TRBD2 (6 bases each). The germline gives CDR1 WNHNN, CDR2 SYGVQD (reference sequence). V was shortened by 1 base and J by 5 bases, with 8 bases between the two germline ends. This CDR3 has 14 amino acids. The chain's CDR3 is CASSEWRGTGELFF. In DNA, the CDR3 is TGCGCCAGCAGTGAGTGGAGGGGGACCGGGGAGCTGTTTTTT.

This clonotype was detected only a few times. The chain joins TRBV2 to TRBJ1-2, with unresolved D. CDR1 SNHLY and CDR2 FYNNEI come from the germline V gene. The CDR3 contains 12 residues. The V gene lost 6 bases and the J gene lost 5 bases, with 10 bases spanning the gap. The CDR3 sequence: CASSERTYGYTF. DNA for the CDR3: TGTGCCAGCAGCGAAAGGACTTATGGCTACACCTTC.